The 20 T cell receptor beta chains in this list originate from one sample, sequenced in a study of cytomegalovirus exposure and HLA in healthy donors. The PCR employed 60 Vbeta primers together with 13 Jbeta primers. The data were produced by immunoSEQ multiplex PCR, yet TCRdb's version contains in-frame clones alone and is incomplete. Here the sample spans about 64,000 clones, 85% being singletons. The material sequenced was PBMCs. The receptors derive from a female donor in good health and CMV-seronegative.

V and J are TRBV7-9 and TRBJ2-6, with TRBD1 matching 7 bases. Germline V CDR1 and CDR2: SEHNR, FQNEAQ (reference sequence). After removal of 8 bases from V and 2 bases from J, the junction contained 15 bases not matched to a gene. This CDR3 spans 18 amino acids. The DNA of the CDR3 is TGTGCCAGCGCCAGAATAACAGGGGCCGTGGCTGGGGCCAACGTCCTGACTTTC. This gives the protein CASARITGAVAGANVLTF.

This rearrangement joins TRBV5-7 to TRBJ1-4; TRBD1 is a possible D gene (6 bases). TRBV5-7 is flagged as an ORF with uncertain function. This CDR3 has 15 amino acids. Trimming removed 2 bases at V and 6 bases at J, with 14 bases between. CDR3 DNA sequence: TGTGCCAGCAGCTTCAAAAGGACAGACCATGAAAAACTGTTTTTT. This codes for CASSFKRTDHEKLFF.

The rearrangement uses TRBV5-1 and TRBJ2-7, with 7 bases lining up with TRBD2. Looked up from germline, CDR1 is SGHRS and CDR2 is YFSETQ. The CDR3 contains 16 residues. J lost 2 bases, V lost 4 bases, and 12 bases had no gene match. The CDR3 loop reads CASSLAGAGVAYEQYF. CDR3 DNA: TGCGCCAGCAGCCTCGCGGGAGCGGGTGTCGCCTACGAGCAGTACTTC.

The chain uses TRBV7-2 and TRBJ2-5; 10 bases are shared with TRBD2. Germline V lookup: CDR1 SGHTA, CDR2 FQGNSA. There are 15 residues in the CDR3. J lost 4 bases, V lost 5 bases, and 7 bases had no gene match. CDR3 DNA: TGTGCCAGCAGCATAGGCGGGACTAGCGTAGAGACCCAGTACTTC. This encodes CASSIGGTSVETQYF.

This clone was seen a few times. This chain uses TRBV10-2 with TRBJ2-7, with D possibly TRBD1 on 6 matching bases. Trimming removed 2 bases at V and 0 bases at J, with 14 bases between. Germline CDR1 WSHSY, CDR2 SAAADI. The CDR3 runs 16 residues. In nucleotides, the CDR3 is TGCGCCAGCAGTGAGCCCGGACAGTCCAGCTCCTACGAGCAGTACTTC. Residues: CASSEPGQSSSYEQYF.

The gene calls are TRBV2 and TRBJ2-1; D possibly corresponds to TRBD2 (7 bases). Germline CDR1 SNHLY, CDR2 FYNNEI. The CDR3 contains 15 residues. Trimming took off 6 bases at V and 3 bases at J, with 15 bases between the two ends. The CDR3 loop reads CASRKGGGLYNEQFF. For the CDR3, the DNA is TGTGCCAGCAGAAAAGGGGGGGGGCTCTACAATGAGCAGTTCTTC. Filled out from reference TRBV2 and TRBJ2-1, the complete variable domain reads EPEVTQTPSHQVTQMGQEVILRCVPISNHLYFYWYRQILGQKVEFLVSFYNNEISEKSEIFDDQFSVERPDGSNFTLKIRSTKLEDSAMYFCASRKGGGLYNEQFFGPGTRLTVL.

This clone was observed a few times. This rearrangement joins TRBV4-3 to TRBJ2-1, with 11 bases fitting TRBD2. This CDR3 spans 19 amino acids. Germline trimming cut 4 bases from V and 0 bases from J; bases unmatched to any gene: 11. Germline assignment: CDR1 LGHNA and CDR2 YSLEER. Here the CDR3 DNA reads TGCGCCAGCAGCCGAAGCGTACTAGCGGGAGTGTTCTCCTACAATGAGCAGTTCTTC. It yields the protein CASSRSVLAGVFSYNEQFF.

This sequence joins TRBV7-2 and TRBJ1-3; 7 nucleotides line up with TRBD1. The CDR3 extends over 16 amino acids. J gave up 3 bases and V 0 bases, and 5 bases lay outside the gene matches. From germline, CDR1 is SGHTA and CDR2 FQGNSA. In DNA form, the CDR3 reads TGTGCCAGCAGCTTAGCGGCCAGGGGGTTTGGAAACACCATATATTTT. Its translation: CASSLAARGFGNTIYF.

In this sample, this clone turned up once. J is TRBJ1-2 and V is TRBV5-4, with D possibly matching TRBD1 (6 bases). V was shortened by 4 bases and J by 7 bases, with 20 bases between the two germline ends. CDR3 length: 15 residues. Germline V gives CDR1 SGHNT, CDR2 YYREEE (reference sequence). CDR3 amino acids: CASSPTGLVGGGYTF. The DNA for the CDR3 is TGTGCCAGCAGCCCGACCGGCCTAGTAGGGGGTGGCTACACCTTC.

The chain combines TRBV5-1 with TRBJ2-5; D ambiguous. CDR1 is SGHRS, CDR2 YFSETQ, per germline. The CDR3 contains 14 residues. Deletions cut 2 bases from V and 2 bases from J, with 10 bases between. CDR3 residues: CASSFDKRQETQYF. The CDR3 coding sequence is TGCGCCAGCAGCTTCGACAAACGGCAAGAGACCCAGTACTTC.

The CDR3 protein is CASSESFRRNTEAFF. The CDR3 DNA reads TGTGCCAGCAGTGAGTCATTTAGGAGAAACACTGAAGCTTTCTTT. The chain combines TRBV25-1 with TRBJ1-1, with D unresolved. CDR1 is MGHDK and CDR2 is SYGVNS in the germline V gene. The CDR3 is 15 residues long. The germline V and J ends were trimmed by 3 bases and 2 bases, with 13 bases remaining between them.

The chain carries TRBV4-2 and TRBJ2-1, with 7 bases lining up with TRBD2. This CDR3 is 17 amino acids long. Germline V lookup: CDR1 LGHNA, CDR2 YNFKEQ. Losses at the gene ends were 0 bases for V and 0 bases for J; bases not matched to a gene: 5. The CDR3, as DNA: TGTGCCAGCAGCCAAGAAGGAGCGGGGTTCTCCTACAATGAGCAGTTCTTC. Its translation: CASSQEGAGFSYNEQFF.

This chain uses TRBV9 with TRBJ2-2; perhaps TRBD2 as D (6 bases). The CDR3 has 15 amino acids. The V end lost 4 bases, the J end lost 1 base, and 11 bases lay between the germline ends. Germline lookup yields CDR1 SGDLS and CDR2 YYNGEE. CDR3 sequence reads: CASSQEGKNTGELFF. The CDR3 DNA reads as TGTGCCAGCAGCCAGGAGGGAAAGAACACCGGGGAGCTGTTTTTT.

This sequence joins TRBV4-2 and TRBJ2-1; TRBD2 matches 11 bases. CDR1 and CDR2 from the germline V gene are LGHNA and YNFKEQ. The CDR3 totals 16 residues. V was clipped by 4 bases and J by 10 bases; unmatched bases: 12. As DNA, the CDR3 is TGTGCCAGCAGCCCTGGGGGGGCTAGCGGGAGGTGGGAGCAGTTCTTC. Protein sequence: CASSPGGASGRWEQFF.

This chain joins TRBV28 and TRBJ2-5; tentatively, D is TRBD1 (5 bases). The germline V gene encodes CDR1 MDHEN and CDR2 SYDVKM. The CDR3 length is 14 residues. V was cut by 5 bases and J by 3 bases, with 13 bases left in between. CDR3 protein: CASSTREDKETQYF. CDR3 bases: TGTGCCAGCAGTACAAGAGAGGACAAAGAGACCCAGTACTTC.

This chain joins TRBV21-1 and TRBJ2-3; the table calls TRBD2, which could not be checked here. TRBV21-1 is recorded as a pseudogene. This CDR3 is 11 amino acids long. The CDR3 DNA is TGTGCCAGCAGCCCCGGAGATACGCAGTATTTT. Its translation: CASSPGDTQYF.

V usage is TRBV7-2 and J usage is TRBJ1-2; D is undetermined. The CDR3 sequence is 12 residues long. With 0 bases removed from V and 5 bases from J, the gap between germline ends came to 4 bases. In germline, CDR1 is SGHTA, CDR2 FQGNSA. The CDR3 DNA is TGTGCCAGCAGCTTAGCGGCTTATGGCTACACCTTC. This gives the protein CASSLAAYGYTF.

The DNA for the CDR3 is TGTGCCAGCAGCCTTAGGGGTACAGGCCTGGCTAACTATGGCTACACCTTC. It codes for CASSLRGTGLANYGYTF. V gene TRBV27 combines with J gene TRBJ1-2, with D perhaps matching TRBD1 (5 bases). The CDR3 spans 17 residues. The V gene's germline CDR1 is MNHEY and CDR2 SMNVEV (reference sequence). Trimming stripped 6 bases from V and 0 bases from J, with 20 bases between.

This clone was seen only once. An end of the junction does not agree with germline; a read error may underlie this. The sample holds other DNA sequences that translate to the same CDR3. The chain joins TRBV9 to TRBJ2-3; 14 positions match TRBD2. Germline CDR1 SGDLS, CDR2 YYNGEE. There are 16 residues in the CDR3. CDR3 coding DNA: TGTGCTAGCAGCCAGACTAGCGGGGGGGCGGTAGATACGCAGTATTTT. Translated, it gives CASSQTSGGAVDTQYF.

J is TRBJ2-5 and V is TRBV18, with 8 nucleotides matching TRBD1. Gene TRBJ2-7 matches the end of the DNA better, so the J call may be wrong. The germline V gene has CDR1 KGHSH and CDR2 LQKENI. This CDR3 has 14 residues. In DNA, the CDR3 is TGTGCCAGCTCACCGGGGACAGGAACCTACGAGCAGTACTTC. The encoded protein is CASSPGTGTYEQYF.